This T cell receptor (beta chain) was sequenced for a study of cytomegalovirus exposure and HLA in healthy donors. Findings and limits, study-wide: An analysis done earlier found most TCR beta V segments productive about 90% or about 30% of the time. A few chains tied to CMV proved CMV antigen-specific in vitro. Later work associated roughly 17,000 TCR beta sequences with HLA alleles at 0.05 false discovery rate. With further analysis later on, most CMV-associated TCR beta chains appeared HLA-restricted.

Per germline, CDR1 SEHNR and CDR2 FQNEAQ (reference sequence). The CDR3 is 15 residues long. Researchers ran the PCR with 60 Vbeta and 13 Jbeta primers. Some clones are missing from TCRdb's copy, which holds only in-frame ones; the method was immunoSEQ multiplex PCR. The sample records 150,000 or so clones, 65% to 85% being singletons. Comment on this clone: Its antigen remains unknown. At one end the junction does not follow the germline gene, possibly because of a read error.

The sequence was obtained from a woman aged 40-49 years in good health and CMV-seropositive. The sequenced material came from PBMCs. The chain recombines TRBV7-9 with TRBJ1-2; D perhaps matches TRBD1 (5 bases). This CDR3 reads CSSSLPQAANYGYTF. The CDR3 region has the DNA TGTTCCAGCAGCTTACCACAGGCAGCTAACTATGGCTACACCTTC.